Shown below are 15 T cell receptor beta chains from a single sample sequenced in a study of cytomegalovirus exposure and HLA in healthy donors. PCR employed 60 Vbeta and 13 Jbeta primers. Data came from immunoSEQ multiplex PCR; TCRdb stores just in-frame clones and leaves some out. The sample has about 150,000 clones; 80% are singletons. Sequenced: PBMCs. These receptors all come from a male donor in good health and CMV-seropositive.

The rearrangement uses TRBV11-1 and TRBJ2-7; TRBD1 agrees at 8 bases. Germline CDR1 SGHAT, CDR2 FQDESV (reference sequence). Germline trimming cut 3 bases from V and 6 bases from J; bases unmatched to any gene: 10. The CDR3 sequence is 15 residues long. CDR3 bases: TGTGCCAGCAGCTTTGCCGGGACAGGTCTTTTCGAGCAGTACTTC. It encodes CASSFAGTGLFEQYF. Together with reference TRBV11-1 and TRBJ2-7, the CDR3 gives the full variable domain: EAEVAQSPRYKITEKSQAVAFWCDPISGHATLYWYRQILGQGPELLVQFQDESVVDDSQLPKDRFSAERLKGVDSTLKIQPAELGDSAMYLCASSFAGTGLFEQYFGPGTRLTVT.

The V and J genes are TRBV30 and TRBJ2-3; 14 bases are a match to TRBD2. The V segment lost 0 bases and the J segment 1 base; nucleotides outside the gene matches: 9. Germline CDR1 and CDR2: GTSNPN and SVGIG (reference sequence). The CDR3 consists of 19 residues. The DNA of the CDR3 is TGTGCCTGGAGTGTAGGACTAGCGGGGGGCCCCTTAGGCACAGATACGCAGTATTTT. Protein: CAWSVGLAGGPLGTDTQYF. The entire variable domain, with the rest obtained from reference TRBV30 and TRBJ2-3, is as follows: SQTIHQWPATLVQPVGSPLSLECTVEGTSNPNLYWYRQAAGRGLQLLFYSVGIGQISSEVPQNLSASRPQDRQFILSSKKLLLSDSGFYLCAWSVGLAGGPLGTDTQYFGPGTRLTVL.

The chain couples TRBV19 to TRBJ1-1, with 8 bases identical to TRBD1. Germline trimming cut 6 bases from V and 0 bases from J; bases unmatched to any gene: 3. Germline V CDR1 and CDR2: LNHDA, SQIVND (reference sequence). The CDR3 length is 14 residues. The CDR3 reads CASSGQGMNTEAFF. CDR3 DNA sequence: TGTGCCAGTAGCGGACAGGGAATGAACACTGAAGCTTTCTTT.

This chain links TRBV7-9 with TRBJ2-5; 11 bases are shared with TRBD1. This CDR3 is built from 14 residues. After removal of 1 base from V and 5 bases from J, the junction contained 0 bases not matched to a gene. Germline V gene sequence: CDR1 SEHNR, CDR2 FQNEAQ (reference sequence). DNA for the CDR3: TGTGCCAGCAGCTTAGGGGACAGGGGGGAGACCCAGTACTTC. Its protein is CASSLGDRGETQYF.

J is TRBJ2-1 and V is TRBV7-2; D is uncertain. The CDR3 loop spans 14 amino acids. The germline V gene has CDR1 SGHTA and CDR2 FQGNSA. Deletions cut 4 bases from V and 6 bases from J, with 13 bases between. CDR3 region: CASSSAALRNEQFF. CDR3 DNA: TGTGCCAGCAGCTCCGCAGCACTACGCAATGAGCAGTTCTTC.

The chain links TRBV7-9 to TRBJ2-5; 7 nucleotides align to TRBD1. Germline CDR1 SEHNR, CDR2 FQNEAQ (reference sequence). CDR3 length: 15 residues. The V and J ends lost 5 bases and 1 base, in that order; junction bases with no gene match: 7. CDR3 in DNA: TGTGCCAGCAGCCCAGGGACAGAAAGCCAAGAGACCCAGTACTTC. It encodes CASSPGTESQETQYF.

This clone has just a few counts. The V gene is TRBV25-1, the J gene TRBJ2-1; 7 bases line up with TRBD2. The ends lost 2 bases at V and 4 bases at J; junction bases unmatched: 8. This CDR3 region has 16 residues. Germline V lookup: CDR1 MGHDK, CDR2 SYGVNS. Here the CDR3 DNA reads TGTGCCAGCAGTGAACCAGCGGGAAGTGTGTACAATGAGCAGTTCTTC. Encoded protein: CASSEPAGSVYNEQFF.

The chain links TRBV18 to TRBJ2-5, with D possibly being TRBD2 (7 bases). V gave up 3 bases and J gave up 4 bases, with 12 bases separating them. This CDR3 contains 14 residues. The germline V gene has CDR1 KGHSH and CDR2 LQKENI. The CDR3 reads CASSPAGALETQYF. CDR3 DNA sequence: TGTGCCAGCTCACCGGCGGGGGCCTTAGAGACCCAGTACTTC. Complete variable domain (other parts from reference TRBV18 and TRBJ2-5): NAGVMQNPRHLVRRRGQEARLRCSPMKGHSHVYWYRQLPEEGLKFMVYLQKENIIDESGMPKERFSAEFPKEGPSILRIQQVVRGDSAAYFCASSPAGALETQYFGPGTRLLVL.

V is TRBV27 and J is TRBJ2-7; TRBD1 is a possible D gene (6 bases). Germline loops: CDR1 MNHEY, CDR2 SMNVEV (reference sequence). V gave up 4 bases and J gave up 4 bases, with 8 bases separating them. This CDR3 contains 12 residues. The CDR3 DNA reads as TGTGCCAGCAGTTATAGGGGGTACGAGCAGTACTTC. Protein sequence: CASSYRGYEQYF.

The gene calls are TRBV27 and TRBJ2-7; tentatively, D is TRBD2 (5 bases). Germline V gene data show CDR1 as MNHEY and CDR2 as SMNVEV (reference sequence). The V and J ends lost 3 bases and 4 bases respectively, with 10 bases between them. This CDR3 region has 13 residues. CDR3 in amino acids: CASSFGMGYEQYF. The CDR3 DNA follows: TGTGCCAGCAGTTTCGGGATGGGATACGAGCAGTACTTC.

This chain joins TRBV4-1 and TRBJ2-3, with TRBD1 as a possible D gene (5 bases). CDR1 and CDR2 from the germline V gene are MGHRA and YSYEKL. This CDR3 region has 14 residues. The germline V and J ends were trimmed by 3 bases and 2 bases, with 9 bases remaining between them. The CDR3 here is CASSQGPITDTQYF. The CDR3 nucleotides are TGCGCCAGCAGCCAGGGGCCCATCACAGATACGCAGTATTTT.

The rearrangement uses TRBV30 and TRBJ2-2; D is possibly TRBD2 (7 bases). The CDR3 is 12 residues long. Germline assignment: CDR1 GTSNPN and CDR2 SVGIG (reference sequence). V shed 8 bases and J shed 4 bases, with 11 bases lying between them. The CDR3 DNA sequence: TGTGCCGGGGGGGGCAGCACCGGGGAGCTGTTTTTT. This codes for CAGGGSTGELFF. Using reference TRBV30 and TRBJ2-2 for the parts outside the CDR3, the full variable domain is SQTIHQWPATLVQPVGSPLSLECTVEGTSNPNLYWYRQAAGRGLQLLFYSVGIGQISSEVPQNLSASRPQDRQFILSSKKLLLSDSGFYLCAGGGSTGELFFGEGSRLTVL.

The V gene is TRBV11-2, the J gene TRBJ1-1; D is undetermined. V lost 5 bases and J 12 bases, leaving 16 bases between the germline ends. The CDR3 has 12 residues. Germline V gene lookup returns CDR1 SGHAT and CDR2 FQNNGV. CDR3 in DNA: TGTGCCAGCAGCCCGCAGGTGTCCGGTTCTTTCTTT. Encoded protein: CASSPQVSGSFF.

This chain links TRBV7-9 with TRBJ2-1; TRBD2 matches at 11 bases. This CDR3 comprises 16 residues. The germline V gene has CDR1 SEHNR and CDR2 FQNEAQ (reference sequence). After removal of 5 bases from V and 6 bases from J, the junction contained 9 bases not matched to a gene. The CDR3 coding sequence is TGTGCCAGCAGCCGCTTAAGACTAGCGGGAATCAATGAGCAGTTCTTC. Encoded protein: CASSRLRLAGINEQFF.

This chain joins TRBV13 and TRBJ2-7, with D possibly being TRBD1 (5 bases). Trimming removed 4 bases at V and 0 bases at J, with 22 bases between. Germline V lookup: CDR1 PRHDT, CDR2 FYEKMQ (reference sequence). The CDR3 totals 18 residues. CDR3 residues: CASSSPGSRGLSSYEQYF. The DNA of the CDR3 is TGTGCCAGCAGCTCCCCTGGGTCTAGGGGCTTAAGCTCCTACGAGCAGTACTTC.